The 29 T cell receptor beta chains in this list originate from one sample, sequenced in a study of beta chain features in type 1 diabetes. Whole-study results and caveats: The study found moderately but significantly shorter TCRB CDR3s in all four CD4+ subsets of Type 1 diabetes patients.

No antigens are known for them. The sequenced template was cDNA made from the entire isolated RNA. Method: immunoSEQ multiplex PCR; TCRdb's copy keeps in-frame clones and lacks some. The repertoire holds roughly 260,000 clones, with roughly 22% as singletons. Sequenced: naive CD4+ T cells from blood. These receptors all come from a woman between 40 and 50 years old with type 1 diabetes.

The chain has TRBV6-6 and TRBJ2-2; D remains unclear. Trimming removed 5 bases at V and 1 base at J, with 8 bases between. The CDR3 runs to 14 residues. Per germline, CDR1 MNHNY and CDR2 SVGAGI (reference sequence). The DNA of the CDR3 is TGTGCCAGCAGTGACATTTGGAACACCGGGGAGCTGTTTTTT. Its protein is CASSDIWNTGELFF.

This clone was counted a few times. V and J are TRBV6-6 and TRBJ2-7; D may be TRBD2 (6 bases). The CDR3 consists of 14 residues. Germline V lookup: CDR1 MNHNY, CDR2 SVGAGI (reference sequence). Trimming took 5 bases from V and 1 from J, leaving 12 bases between them. CDR3 in amino acids: CASSGTLSSYEQYF. The CDR3 bases are TGTGCCAGCAGTGGGACTTTAAGTTCCTACGAGCAGTACTTC.

The chain recombines TRBV7-2 with TRBJ1-6; no clear D. With 4 bases removed from V and 9 bases from J, the gap between germline ends came to 10 bases. Germline loops: CDR1 SGHTA, CDR2 FQGNSA. The CDR3 length is 13 residues. CDR3 in DNA: TGTGCCAGCAGCTCAGGACTGCCTTCACCCCTCCACTTT. Its protein product is CASSSGLPSPLHF.

This clone has a handful of counts. The gene calls are TRBV30 and TRBJ1-4, with D perhaps TRBD1 (5 bases). The germline gives CDR1 GTSNPN, CDR2 SVGIG (reference sequence). Between the trimmed V and J ends, which lost 2 bases and 8 bases, there was a span of 9 bases. The CDR3 is made up of 12 amino acids. CDR3: CAWSRRGEKLFF. CDR3 nucleotides: TGTGCCTGGAGTAGGAGGGGAGAAAAACTGTTTTTT.

With regard to this clone: The sample has other DNA sequences that encode this CDR3 too. The gene calls are TRBV7-9 and TRBJ1-6; TRBD1 is a possible D gene (6 bases). Trimming left V 1 base short and J 7 bases short, with 8 bases between. This CDR3 is 14 amino acids long. Germline-derived CDR1 and CDR2 are SEHNR and FQNEAQ (reference sequence). This chain's CDR3 is CASSLGTANSPLHF. CDR3 in DNA: TGTGCCAGCAGCTTAGGGACAGCGAATTCACCCCTCCACTTT.

This sequence joins TRBV7-2 and TRBJ2-5, with D perhaps matching TRBD2 (5 bases). Germline CDR1 reads SGHTA; CDR2 reads FQGNSA. The V end lost 5 bases, the J end lost 0 bases, and 13 bases lay between the germline ends. The CDR3 totals 15 residues. CDR3 sequence: CASSAATGYQETQYF. DNA for the CDR3: TGTGCCAGCAGCGCCGCGACGGGGTACCAAGAGACCCAGTACTTC.

The chain recombines TRBV29-1 with TRBJ1-2; 9 nucleotides align to TRBD1. CDR1 is SQVTM, CDR2 ANQGSEA, per germline. The junction had 7 bases not matched to a gene; V was cut back by 7 bases and J by 4 bases. This CDR3 has 13 amino acids. This chain's CDR3 is CSALDRGSYGYTF. DNA of the CDR3: TGCAGCGCCCTCGACAGGGGGTCCTATGGCTACACCTTC.

This chain connects TRBV18 to TRBJ1-2; 9 nucleotides agree with TRBD1. Losses at the gene ends were 3 bases for V and 4 bases for J; bases not matched to a gene: 6. The V gene's germline CDR1 is KGHSH and CDR2 LQKENI. The CDR3 sequence is 15 residues long. The CDR3 protein is CASSPAGTGTYGYTF. The CDR3 DNA follows: TGTGCCAGCTCACCTGCCGGGACAGGGACCTATGGCTACACCTTC.

The rearrangement joins TRBV28 to TRBJ2-1; 8 positions match TRBD2. The CDR3 length is 15 residues. Germline V lookup: CDR1 MDHEN, CDR2 SYDVKM. V lost 6 bases to trimming and J lost 5 bases; unmatched junction nucleotides: 9. This CDR3 reads CASRPGTRGHNEQFF. The CDR3, as DNA: TGTGCCAGCAGACCCGGGACTAGAGGACACAATGAGCAGTTCTTC.

V gene TRBV27 combines with J gene TRBJ1-2, with unresolved D. Per the germline V gene, CDR1 is MNHEY and CDR2 is SMNVEV (reference sequence). This CDR3 is 12 amino acids long. Deletions cut 5 bases from V and 6 bases from J, with 10 bases between. The CDR3 is CASSLPGHGYTF. The CDR3 coding sequence is TGTGCCAGCAGTCTCCCGGGTCATGGCTACACCTTC.

The V call is TRBV5-1, the J call TRBJ2-7; a possible D gene is TRBD1 (6 bases). Germline V gene sequence: CDR1 SGHRS, CDR2 YFSETQ. Trimming shortened V by 4 bases and J by 6 bases, and 11 bases separated the two germline ends. There are 12 residues in the CDR3. DNA of the CDR3: TGCGCCAGCAGCGAAACAGGGCTCGAGCAGTACTTC. Its translation: CASSETGLEQYF. Using reference TRBV5-1 and TRBJ2-7 for the parts outside the CDR3, the full variable domain is KAGVTQTPRYLIKTRGQQVTLSCSPISGHRSVSWYQQTPGQGLQFLFEYFSETQRNKGNFPGRFSGRQFSNSRSEMNVSTLELGDSALYLCASSETGLEQYFGPGTRLTVT.

As DNA, the CDR3 is TGTGCCAGCAGAGAGCGGGAATCCTACAATGAGCAGTTCTTC. This gives the protein CASRERESYNEQFF. V and J are TRBV2 and TRBJ2-1; 7 bases match TRBD2. The CDR3 is made up of 14 amino acids. The V gene's germline CDR1 is SNHLY and CDR2 FYNNEI. Trimming cost V 6 bases and J 1 base; bases outside gene matches: 3.

This chain joins TRBV7-2 and TRBJ2-1; D is possibly TRBD1 (6 bases). This CDR3 has 17 residues. Germline V lookup: CDR1 SGHTA, CDR2 FQGNSA. Between the trimmed V and J ends, which lost 6 bases and 0 bases, there was a span of 18 bases. CDR3 region: CASRVTGTPSSYNEQFF. In DNA form, the CDR3 reads TGTGCCAGCAGGGTGACCGGGACACCCAGCTCCTACAATGAGCAGTTCTTC.

The chain carries TRBV7-2 and TRBJ2-5; a possible D gene is TRBD1 (6 bases). CDR1 is SGHTA, CDR2 FQGNSA, per germline. Trimming took off 4 bases at V and 2 bases at J, with 17 bases between the two ends. This CDR3 is 16 amino acids long. The CDR3 sequence is CASSWSPTGPQETQYF. CDR3 bases: TGTGCCAGCAGCTGGAGTCCGACAGGACCACAAGAGACCCAGTACTTC.

This clone has only a few counts. The rearrangement joins TRBV29-1 to TRBJ1-2; perhaps TRBD1 as D (6 bases). Germline lookup yields CDR1 SQVTM and CDR2 ANQGSEA. The CDR3 length is 13 residues. V lost 6 bases, J lost 6 bases, and 17 bases lay in between. The CDR3 bases are TGCAGCGTCGCAGGGGATCTGGCGCATGGCTACACCTTC. Protein product: CSVAGDLAHGYTF.

This clone turned up a few times. The chain carries TRBV4-3 and TRBJ2-1; perhaps TRBD2 as D (6 bases). The V gene's germline CDR1 is LGHNA and CDR2 YSLEER. The ends were cut back, 0 bases at V and 10 bases at J, with 16 bases in the middle. The CDR3 length is 15 residues. CDR3 region: CASSQEAMGGGEQFF. CDR3 coding DNA: TGCGCCAGCAGCCAAGAGGCAATGGGGGGAGGAGAGCAGTTCTTC.

This clone has only a few counts. V gene TRBV5-1 combines with J gene TRBJ2-2; 7 bases fit TRBD2. J gave up 6 bases and V 4 bases, and 9 bases lay outside the gene matches. The CDR3 loop spans 15 amino acids. Looked up from germline, CDR1 is SGHRS and CDR2 is YFSETQ. The CDR3 region has the DNA TGCGCCAGCAGCCGGGCAAGCGGGAATCCCGGGGAGCTGTTTTTT. Translated: CASSRASGNPGELFF.

The chain uses TRBV5-1 and TRBJ2-5; TRBD1 might be the D (5 bases). With 0 bases removed from V and 6 bases from J, the gap between germline ends came to 9 bases. The germline V gene has CDR1 SGHRS and CDR2 YFSETQ. The CDR3 has 13 amino acids. CDR3: CASSLEGMKTQYF. The CDR3 nucleotides read TGCGCCAGCAGCTTGGAGGGGATGAAGACCCAGTACTTC.

This clone was seen a few times. The chain links TRBV29-1 to TRBJ2-7; D may be TRBD2 (6 bases). V dropped 4 bases and J dropped 0 bases, with 13 bases sitting between them. Germline V lookup: CDR1 SQVTM, CDR2 ANQGSEA. The CDR3 extends over 14 amino acids. The CDR3 nucleotides read TGCAGCGTTGTAATACGGGGGAGCTCCTACGAGCAGTACTTC. Protein sequence: CSVVIRGSSYEQYF.

In its sample, this clone was seen a few times. For the CDR3, the DNA is TGTGCCTTTACCGGAAGGGGCAGCAATCAGCCCCAGCATTTT. Protein: CAFTGRGSNQPQHF. The chain is built from TRBV30 and TRBJ1-5; D is perhaps TRBD1 (5 bases). This CDR3 has 14 amino acids. Between the trimmed V and J ends, which lost 7 bases and 1 base, there was a span of 14 bases. Germline CDR1 GTSNPN, CDR2 SVGIG (reference sequence).

The J gene is TRBJ1-6, the V gene TRBV7-2; the D is unclear. Trimming removed 4 bases from V and 11 bases from J, with 15 bases in between. CDR1 SGHTA and CDR2 FQGNSA come from the germline V gene. The CDR3 extends over 14 amino acids. The CDR3 DNA sequence: TGTGCCAGCAGCTCGAGGGCGGATGAGGCACCCCTCCACTTT. Translated: CASSSRADEAPLHF.

The chain carries TRBV27 and TRBJ1-2; D possibly corresponds to TRBD1 (6 bases). The CDR3 extends over 16 amino acids. Trimming took off 2 bases at V and 7 bases at J, with 20 bases between the two ends. Per germline, CDR1 MNHEY and CDR2 SMNVEV (reference sequence). CDR3 region: CASSLMLGGPISGYTF. The CDR3, as DNA: TGTGCCAGCAGTTTAATGCTCGGGGGGCCCATCAGTGGCTACACCTTC.

This clone was counted between two and nine times. This chain links TRBV9 with TRBJ2-2; tentative D call: TRBD2 (7 bases). The germline gives CDR1 SGDLS, CDR2 YYNGEE. Between the trimmed V and J ends, which lost 2 bases and 6 bases, there was a span of 14 bases. The CDR3 has 15 residues. The CDR3 DNA follows: TGTGCCAGCAGCGTGGATTTCGGGGGGCCCGGGGAGCTGTTTTTT. Translated: CASSVDFGGPGELFF.

This clone appeared a few times. The CDR3 region is CASSVDPQGSIQYF. The CDR3 region has the DNA TGTGCCAGCAGCGTAGATCCCCAGGGAAGCATTCAGTACTTC. V is TRBV9 and J is TRBJ2-4; weak D call: TRBD1 (5 bases). The CDR3 has 14 residues. In germline, CDR1 is SGDLS, CDR2 YYNGEE. Trimming took 0 bases from V and 9 from J, leaving 13 bases between them.

This clone occurred a few times. This chain links TRBV28 with TRBJ2-2; perhaps TRBD2 as D (5 bases). The CDR3 is 16 residues long. Germline CDR1 MDHEN, CDR2 SYDVKM. V was clipped by 7 bases and J by 3 bases, with 18 bases between them. CDR3 sequence: CASTPGRGIDTGELFF. Here the CDR3 DNA reads TGTGCCAGCACCCCGGGAAGAGGGATTGACACCGGGGAGCTGTTTTTT.

The rearrangement links TRBV2 to TRBJ1-1, with D possibly matching TRBD1 (6 bases). This CDR3 region has 14 residues. The V end lost 5 bases, the J end lost 2 bases, and 12 bases lay between the germline ends. CDR1 and CDR2 from the germline V gene are SNHLY and FYNNEI. CDR3 in amino acids: CASSLDSSNTEAFF. The CDR3 DNA reads TGTGCCAGCAGTCTGGACAGTTCTAACACTGAAGCTTTCTTT.

This clone was recorded a few times. This chain uses TRBV9 with TRBJ1-1; 8 positions agree with TRBD1. The germline V gene encodes CDR1 SGDLS and CDR2 YYNGEE. The CDR3 contains 14 residues. Unmatched junction bases numbered 5, after V lost 2 bases and J lost 5 bases. As DNA, the CDR3 is TGTGCCAGCAGCGTCTCGGACAGGGAGACTGAAGCTTTCTTT. This gives the protein CASSVSDRETEAFF. The complete variable domain, with remaining parts taken from reference TRBV9 and TRBJ1-1, reads DSGVTQTPKHLITATGQRVTLRCSPRSGDLSVYWYQQSLDQGLQFLIQYYNGEERAKGNILERFSAQQFPDLHSELNLSSLELGDSALYFCASSVSDRETEAFFGQGTRLTVV.

With respect to this clone: The sample contains more than one DNA sequence encoding this CDR3. The rearrangement uses TRBV4-3 and TRBJ1-2, with D hard to call. The CDR3 is made up of 15 amino acids. Germline CDR1 LGHNA, CDR2 YSLEER. V was shortened by 0 bases and J by 2 bases, with 10 bases between the two germline ends. CDR3 coding DNA: TGCGCCAGCAGCCAAGATCTGCCGGGAAACTATGGCTACACCTTC. Translated: CASSQDLPGNYGYTF.

This clone was seen a few times. V is TRBV4-2 and J is TRBJ2-5; D gene unclear. This CDR3 comprises 15 residues. V lost 1 base, J lost 0 bases, and 9 bases lay in between. Per the germline V gene, CDR1 is LGHNA and CDR2 is YNFKEQ. CDR3 sequence reads: CASSQGQPYQETQYF. The CDR3 DNA reads TGTGCCAGCAGCCAAGGACAACCGTACCAAGAGACCCAGTACTTC.